Listed here are 26 T cell receptor beta chains from one sample, sequenced in a study of cytomegalovirus exposure and HLA in healthy donors. PCR employed 60 Vbeta and 13 Jbeta primers. Profiled with immunoSEQ multiplex PCR; TCRdb holds only in-frame clones, not every one. The sample shows tens of thousands of clones, around two thirds of them seen only once. Sequenced sample: PBMCs. Receptors originate from a human donor in good health.

Only a few counts were recorded for this clone. The rearrangement joins TRBV30 to TRBJ2-2; 9 bases are a match to TRBD2. With V trimmed by 3 bases and J by 2 bases, 7 bases remained unmatched. CDR3 length: 16 residues. Germline lookup yields CDR1 GTSNPN and CDR2 SVGIG (reference sequence). The CDR3 sequence: CAWSQGTSLNTGELFF. The CDR3 nucleotides are TGTGCCTGGAGCCAGGGGACTAGCTTAAACACCGGGGAGCTGTTTTTT.

This rearrangement joins TRBV27 to TRBJ2-5; D unclear. Trimming took off 5 bases at V and 6 bases at J, with 13 bases between the two ends. The CDR3 contains 13 residues. Germline loops: CDR1 MNHEY, CDR2 SMNVEV (reference sequence). The CDR3 DNA is TGTGCCAGCAGTACCCTGATTGGGCAGACCCAGTACTTC. It specifies CASSTLIGQTQYF.

Worth noting for this clone: Other DNA sequences in the same sample also yield this CDR3. The chain carries TRBV29-1 and TRBJ2-3, with 12 bases aligning to TRBD1. The CDR3 extends over 15 amino acids. V lost 3 bases to trimming and J lost 4 bases; unmatched junction nucleotides: 5. Germline V gene data show CDR1 as SQVTM and CDR2 as ANQGSEA. DNA of the CDR3: TGCAGCGTTGAGGGACAGGGGGCGGGAGCAGATACGCAGTATTTT. It codes for CSVEGQGAGADTQYF.

The chain carries TRBV27 and TRBJ2-5; 10 bases are shared with TRBD2. Trimming at V came to 7 bases and at J to 2 bases, leaving 10 bases not matched to a gene. The CDR3 consists of 16 residues. CDR1 MNHEY and CDR2 SMNVEV come from the germline V gene (reference sequence). The CDR3 here is CASNTRTSGLQETQYF. In DNA form, the CDR3 reads TGTGCCAGCAATACCCGGACTAGCGGATTACAAGAGACCCAGTACTTC.

The V gene is TRBV19, the J gene TRBJ2-5; TRBD2 matches at 10 bases. The V gene end was trimmed by 4 bases and the J gene end by 2 bases; junction bases not matched to a gene: 7. The CDR3 has 16 residues. Germline-derived CDR1 and CDR2 are LNHDA and SQIVND (reference sequence). For the CDR3, the DNA is TGTGCCAGTAGTACCCGAGCGGGAGGGTTACAAGAGACCCAGTACTTC. Translated, it gives CASSTRAGGLQETQYF.

This clone was seen more than once but under ten times. The chain couples TRBV5-5 to TRBJ2-3; 9 nucleotides match TRBD1. CDR3 size: 18 residues. Germline V gene lookup returns CDR1 SGHKS and CDR2 YYEKEE (reference sequence). V shed 4 bases, J shed 2 bases, and the junction held 14 bases outside the gene matches. CDR3 amino acids: CASSMGQGNRLYTDTQYF. The CDR3 DNA sequence: TGTGCCAGCAGCATGGGACAGGGAAATCGCCTTTACACAGATACGCAGTATTTT.

The chain employs TRBV11-3 and TRBJ2-7; possible D gene TRBD1, 5 bases. This CDR3 is 15 amino acids long. Germline CDR1 reads SGHNT; CDR2 reads YENEEA. Trimming shortened V by 3 bases and J by 2 bases, and 14 bases separated the two germline ends. The CDR3 here is CASSFLVRETYEQYF. DNA of the CDR3: TGTGCCAGCAGCTTCCTCGTCAGGGAAACCTACGAGCAGTACTTC.

The J gene is TRBJ1-1, the V gene TRBV28; D is unclear. Per germline, CDR1 MDHEN and CDR2 SYDVKM. This CDR3 has 15 amino acids. The ends were cut back, 1 base at V and 4 bases at J, with 13 bases in the middle. In DNA, the CDR3 is TGTGCCAGCAGTTTATTCAGCGCGGGGAGCACTGAAGCTTTCTTT. The encoded protein is CASSLFSAGSTEAFF.

The V and J genes are TRBV6-5 and TRBJ1-2; D may be TRBD1 (6 bases). Germline CDR1 and CDR2: MNHEY and SVGAGI. Trimming removed 2 bases from V and 2 bases from J, with 12 bases in between. The CDR3 is 15 residues long. CDR3 protein: CASSYATGLNYGYTF. The CDR3 region has the DNA TGTGCCAGCAGTTACGCCACAGGGTTAAACTATGGCTACACCTTC.

This clone appeared once. V gene TRBV5-3 combines with J gene TRBJ1-5; D is perhaps TRBD1 (6 bases). TRBV5-3 is flagged as an ORF with uncertain function. The ends were cut back, 1 base at V and 0 bases at J, with 11 bases in the middle. The CDR3 spans 16 residues. As DNA, the CDR3 is TGTGCCAGAAGCTTGCCCCGGACAGTTAGCAATCAGCCCCAGCATTTT. This translates into CARSLPRTVSNQPQHF.

The gene calls are TRBV2 and TRBJ2-5; tentatively, D is TRBD2 (5 bases). Deletions cut 8 bases from V and 3 bases from J, with 16 bases between. Germline V gene sequence: CDR1 SNHLY, CDR2 FYNNEI. The CDR3 is 14 amino acids. CDR3 sequence: CASLPRGVEETQYF. The CDR3 region has the DNA TGTGCCAGCCTCCCCCGGGGAGTGGAAGAGACCCAGTACTTC.

The chain recombines TRBV28 with TRBJ2-5; tentatively, D is TRBD1 (5 bases). This CDR3 region has 12 residues. V lost 6 bases to trimming and J lost 1 base, with 6 bases between them. Germline assignment: CDR1 MDHEN and CDR2 SYDVKM. The DNA of the CDR3 is TGTGCCAGCAGAACAGGCCAAGAGACCCAGTACTTC. Translating it yields CASRTGQETQYF.

The chain joins TRBV7-3 to TRBJ2-1; weak D call: TRBD2 (6 bases). The germline gives CDR1 SGHTA, CDR2 FQGTGA. The CDR3 runs 13 residues. V dropped 5 bases and J dropped 10 bases, with 15 bases sitting between them. The DNA for the CDR3 is TGTGCCAGCAGCCTCCGGGACTCGGGGGAGCAGTTCTTC. Translated, it gives CASSLRDSGEQFF. Based on the CDR3 plus reference TRBV7-3 and TRBJ2-1, the full variable domain is GAGVSQTPSNKVTEKGKYVELRCDPISGHTALYWYRQSLGQGPEFLIYFQGTGAADDSGLPNDRFFAVRPEGSVSTLKIQRTERGDSAVYLCASSLRDSGEQFFGPGTRLTVL.

The chain is built from TRBV28 and TRBJ2-2, with D tentatively TRBD1 (6 bases). Deletions cut 4 bases from V and 2 bases from J, with 14 bases between. This CDR3 comprises 16 residues. CDR1 and CDR2 from the germline V gene are MDHEN and SYDVKM. CDR3 in amino acids: CASSSTGSLNTGELFF. The CDR3 DNA follows: TGTGCCAGCAGTTCCACAGGGTCATTAAACACCGGGGAGCTGTTTTTT. Looking up the rest from reference TRBV28 and TRBJ2-2 gives the full variable domain: DVKVTQSSRYLVKRTGEKVFLECVQDMDHENMFWYRQDPGLGLRLIYFSYDVKMKEKGDIPEGYSVSREKKERFSLILESASTNQTSMYLCASSSTGSLNTGELFFGEGSRLTVL.

The rearrangement links TRBV30 to TRBJ2-3; 7 positions match TRBD2. The CDR3 totals 14 residues. The J segment lost 6 bases and the V segment lost 0 bases, leaving 6 bases of the junction unmatched. The V gene's germline CDR1 is GTSNPN and CDR2 SVGIG (reference sequence). In DNA, the CDR3 is TGTGCCTGGAGTGTCCGACTAGCAGGCGATACGCAGTATTTT. Translating it yields CAWSVRLAGDTQYF.

A word on this clone: Mismatch with germline at one junction end may stem from a read error. Other DNA sequences in this specimen translate into the identical CDR3. V is TRBV4-1 and J is TRBJ2-2; no firm D call. Looked up from germline, CDR1 is MGHRA and CDR2 is YSYEKL. This CDR3 comprises 11 residues. The CDR3 protein is CASSQTGELFF. The CDR3 bases are TGCGCTAGCAGCCAAACAGGGGAGCTGTTTTTT.

The chain combines TRBV5-1 with TRBJ2-5; 8 positions agree with TRBD2. The CDR3 contains 14 residues. V was pared by 7 bases and J by 3 bases, with 8 bases of the junction left unmatched. CDR1 SGHRS and CDR2 YFSETQ come from the germline V gene. The CDR3 loop is CASAVSGGKETQYF. The CDR3, as DNA: TGCGCCAGCGCCGTGAGCGGGGGCAAAGAGACCCAGTACTTC.

The chain is built from TRBV19 and TRBJ1-5, with a tentative D call TRBD1 (5 bases). Germline CDR1 reads LNHDA; CDR2 reads SQIVND (reference sequence). Trimming shortened V by 1 base and J by 8 bases, and 15 bases separated the two germline ends. There are 15 residues in the CDR3. The CDR3 region is CASSIGLGPWEPQHF. The CDR3 coding sequence is TGTGCCAGTAGTATAGGATTGGGGCCGTGGGAGCCCCAGCATTTT.

The V gene is TRBV7-9, the J gene TRBJ1-4, with TRBD1 matching 7 bases. The CDR3 runs to 18 residues. The germline CDR1 and CDR2 sequences are SEHNR and FQNEAQ (reference sequence). The V gene end was trimmed by 5 bases and the J gene end by 4 bases; junction bases not matched to a gene: 16. The CDR3 loop is CASSVSDLGGWGNEKLFF. CDR3 sequence (DNA): TGTGCCAGCAGCGTAAGCGACCTAGGGGGCTGGGGTAATGAAAAACTGTTTTTT.

The rearrangement links TRBV5-6 to TRBJ1-2; weak D call: TRBD1 (6 bases). There are 16 residues in the CDR3. Germline values: CDR1 SGHDT, CDR2 YYEEEE. V shed 4 bases and J shed 1 base, with 17 bases lying between them. The CDR3 nucleotides are TGTGCCAGCAGCCGCCCAGGGGAGATTGGTAACTATGGCTACACCTTC. This codes for CASSRPGEIGNYGYTF. Drawing the rest from reference TRBV5-6 and TRBJ1-2, the complete variable domain is DAGVTQSPTHLIKTRGQQVTLRCSPKSGHDTVSWYQQALGQGPQFIFQYYEEEERQRGNFPDRFSGHQFPNYSSELNVNALLLGDSALYLCASSRPGEIGNYGYTFGSGTRLTVV.

This clone was seen more than once but under ten times. The chain recombines TRBV7-3 with TRBJ2-1; TRBD2 matches 10 bases. The length of the CDR3 is 16 residues. Germline assignment: CDR1 SGHTA and CDR2 FQGTGA. Losses at the gene ends were 2 bases for V and 8 bases for J; bases not matched to a gene: 9. CDR3 residues: CASSLLGLAGDYEQFF. CDR3 DNA: TGTGCCAGCAGCTTATTGGGGCTAGCGGGAGACTATGAGCAGTTCTTC.

The chain has TRBV6-5 and TRBJ2-7; TRBD2 is a possible D gene (5 bases). The CDR3 sequence is 14 residues long. Germline assignment: CDR1 MNHEY and CDR2 SVGAGI. V shed 5 bases and J shed 3 bases, with 14 bases lying between them. CDR3 residues: CASSRRGEGYEQYF. In nucleotides, the CDR3 is TGTGCCAGCAGTCGACGGGGAGAAGGCTACGAGCAGTACTTC.

The rearrangement uses TRBV30 and TRBJ1-6, with D perhaps matching TRBD1 (5 bases). CDR3 length equals 17 residues. V shed 2 bases and J shed 7 bases, with 21 bases lying between them. The V gene's germline CDR1 is GTSNPN and CDR2 SVGIG (reference sequence). The CDR3, as DNA: TGTGCCTGGAGTAAAATAAACAGGATTTTCACGAATTCACCCCTCCACTTT. This codes for CAWSKINRIFTNSPLHF.

The chain recombines TRBV6-1 with TRBJ1-2; no definite D call. V lost 5 bases to trimming and J lost 8 bases, with 12 bases between them. Germline loops: CDR1 MNHNS, CDR2 SASEGT. CDR3 length equals 12 residues. CDR3 bases: TGTGCCAGCAGTTCGCAAAGGAGGGGCTACACCTTC. Amino acid sequence: CASSSQRRGYTF.

This rearrangement joins TRBV27 to TRBJ2-6, with D hard to call. The germline V gene encodes CDR1 MNHEY and CDR2 SMNVEV (reference sequence). The germline V and J ends were trimmed by 4 bases and 1 base, with 5 bases remaining between them. The CDR3 consists of 14 residues. DNA of the CDR3: TGTGCCAGCAGTTACAGTTCTGGGGCCAACGTCCTGACTTTC. This encodes CASSYSSGANVLTF.

This clone was counted a few times. The gene calls are TRBV19 and TRBJ2-7, with 7 nucleotides matching TRBD1. Per germline, CDR1 LNHDA and CDR2 SQIVND (reference sequence). The J segment lost 5 bases and the V segment lost 4 bases, leaving 2 bases of the junction unmatched. The CDR3 covers 12 residues. CDR3 DNA sequence: TGTGCCAGTAGTACCCAGGGGGACGAGCAGTACTTC. This encodes CASSTQGDEQYF.